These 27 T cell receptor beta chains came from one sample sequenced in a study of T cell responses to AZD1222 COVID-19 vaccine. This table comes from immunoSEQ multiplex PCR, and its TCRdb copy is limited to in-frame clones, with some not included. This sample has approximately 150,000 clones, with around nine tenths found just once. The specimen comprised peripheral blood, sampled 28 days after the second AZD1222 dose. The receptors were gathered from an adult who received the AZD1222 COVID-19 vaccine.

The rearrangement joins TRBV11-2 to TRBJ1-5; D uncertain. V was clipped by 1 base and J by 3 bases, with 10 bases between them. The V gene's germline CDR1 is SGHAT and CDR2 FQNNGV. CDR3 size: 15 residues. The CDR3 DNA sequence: TGTGCCAGCAGCTTAGTGTCCGGGTTCAATCAGCCCCAGCATTTT. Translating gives CASSLVSGFNQPQHF.

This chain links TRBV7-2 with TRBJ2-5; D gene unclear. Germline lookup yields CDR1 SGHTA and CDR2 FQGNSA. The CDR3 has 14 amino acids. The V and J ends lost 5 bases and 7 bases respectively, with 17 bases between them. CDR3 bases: TGTGCCAGCAGCCCCTCCCCCACAGTGGGGACCCAGTACTTC. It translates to CASSPSPTVGTQYF.

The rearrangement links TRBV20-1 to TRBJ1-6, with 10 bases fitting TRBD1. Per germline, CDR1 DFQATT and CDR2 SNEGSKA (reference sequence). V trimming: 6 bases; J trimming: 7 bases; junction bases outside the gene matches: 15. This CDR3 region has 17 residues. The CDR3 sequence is CSASGTGTGVGNSPLHF. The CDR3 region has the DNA TGCAGTGCCAGTGGTACCGGGACAGGGGTTGGGAATTCACCCCTCCACTTT.

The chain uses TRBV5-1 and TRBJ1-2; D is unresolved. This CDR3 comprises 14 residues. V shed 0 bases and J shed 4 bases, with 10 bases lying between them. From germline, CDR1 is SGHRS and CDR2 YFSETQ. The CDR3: CASSLEAASYGYTF. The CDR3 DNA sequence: TGCGCCAGCAGCTTGGAGGCAGCCTCCTATGGCTACACCTTC.

The CDR3, as DNA: TGTGCCTGGACCCTCGGACAAAACACTGAAGCTTTCTTT. Translated, it gives CAWTLGQNTEAFF. The chain carries TRBV30 and TRBJ1-1; D is possibly TRBD1 (5 bases). Germline CDR1 and CDR2: GTSNPN and SVGIG (reference sequence). Trimming removed 4 bases at V and 2 bases at J, with 11 bases between. The CDR3 runs 13 residues.

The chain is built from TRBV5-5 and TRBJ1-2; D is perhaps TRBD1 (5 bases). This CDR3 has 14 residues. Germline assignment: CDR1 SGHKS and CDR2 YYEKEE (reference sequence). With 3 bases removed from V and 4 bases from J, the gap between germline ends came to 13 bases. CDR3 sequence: CASSWVDRRYGYTF. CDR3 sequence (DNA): TGTGCCAGCAGCTGGGTTGACAGACGCTATGGCTACACCTTC. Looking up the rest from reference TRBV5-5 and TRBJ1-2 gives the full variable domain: DAGVTQSPTHLIKTRGQQVTLRCSPISGHKSVSWYQQVLGQGPQFIFQYYEKEERGRGNFPDRFSARQFPNYSSELNVNALLLGDSALYLCASSWVDRRYGYTFGSGTRLTVV.

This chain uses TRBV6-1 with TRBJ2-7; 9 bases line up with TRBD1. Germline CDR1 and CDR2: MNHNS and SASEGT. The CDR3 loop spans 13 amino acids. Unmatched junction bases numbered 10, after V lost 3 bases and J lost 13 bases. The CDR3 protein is CASSEVNRDRAYF. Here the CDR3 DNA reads TGTGCCAGCAGTGAGGTAAACCGGGACAGGGCCTACTTC.

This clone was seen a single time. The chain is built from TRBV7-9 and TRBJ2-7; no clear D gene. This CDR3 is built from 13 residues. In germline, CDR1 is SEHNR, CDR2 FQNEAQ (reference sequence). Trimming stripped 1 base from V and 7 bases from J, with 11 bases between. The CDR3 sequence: CASSLDPGREQYF. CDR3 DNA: TGTGCCAGCAGCTTAGACCCCGGTAGGGAGCAGTACTTC.

The CDR3 sequence: CASSLQGNDYGYTF. CDR3 nucleotide sequence: TGTGCCAGCAGCTTACAGGGAAACGACTATGGCTACACCTTC. The chain joins TRBV3-1 (or the pseudogene TRBV3-2) to TRBJ1-2; TRBD1 is a possible D gene (6 bases). The CDR3 covers 14 residues. CDR1 and CDR2 from the germline V gene are LGHDT and YNNKEL (reference sequence). V gave up 5 bases and J gave up 3 bases, with 13 bases separating them.

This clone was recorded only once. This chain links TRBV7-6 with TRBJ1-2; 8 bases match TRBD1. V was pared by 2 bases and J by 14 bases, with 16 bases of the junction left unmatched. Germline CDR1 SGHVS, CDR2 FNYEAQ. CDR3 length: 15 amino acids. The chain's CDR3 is CASSLNSGQAVLGTF. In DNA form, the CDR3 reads TGTGCCAGCAGCTTAAATTCGGGACAGGCTGTCTTAGGGACCTTC.

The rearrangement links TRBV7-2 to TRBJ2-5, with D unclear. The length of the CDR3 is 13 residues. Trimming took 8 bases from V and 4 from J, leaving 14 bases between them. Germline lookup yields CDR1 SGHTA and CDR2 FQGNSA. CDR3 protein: CASRDLGSETQYF. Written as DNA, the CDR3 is TGTGCCAGCCGCGACCTTGGGTCAGAGACCCAGTACTTC. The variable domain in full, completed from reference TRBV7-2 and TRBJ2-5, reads GAGVSQSPSNKVTEKGKDVELRCDPISGHTALYWYRQSLGQGLEFLIYFQGNSAPDKSGLPSDRFSAERTGGSVSTLTIQRTQQEDSAVYLCASRDLGSETQYFGPGTRLLVL.

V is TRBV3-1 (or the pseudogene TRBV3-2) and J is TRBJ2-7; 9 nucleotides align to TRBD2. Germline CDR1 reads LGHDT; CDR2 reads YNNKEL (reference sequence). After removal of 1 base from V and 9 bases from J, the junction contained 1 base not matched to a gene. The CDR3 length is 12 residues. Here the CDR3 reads CASSQVAGVQYF. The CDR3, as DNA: TGTGCCAGCAGCCAAGTAGCGGGGGTGCAGTACTTC.

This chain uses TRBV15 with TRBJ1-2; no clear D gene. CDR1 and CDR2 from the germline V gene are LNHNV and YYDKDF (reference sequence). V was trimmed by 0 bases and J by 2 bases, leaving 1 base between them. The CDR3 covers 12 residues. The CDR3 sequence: CATSRDNYGYTF. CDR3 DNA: TGTGCCACCAGCAGAGACAACTATGGCTACACCTTC.

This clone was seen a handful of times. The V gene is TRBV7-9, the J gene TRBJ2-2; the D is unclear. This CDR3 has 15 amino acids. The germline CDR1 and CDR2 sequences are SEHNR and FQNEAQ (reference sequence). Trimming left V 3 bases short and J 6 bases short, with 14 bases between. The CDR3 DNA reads TGTGCCAGCAGCTTTGACGAAGAGATTTCCGGGGAGCTGTTTTTT. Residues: CASSFDEEISGELFF. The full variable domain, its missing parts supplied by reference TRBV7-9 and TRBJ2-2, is DTGVSQNPRHKITKRGQNVTFRCDPISEHNRLYWYRQTLGQGPEFLTYFQNEAQLEKSRLLSDRFSAERPKGSFSTLEIQRTEQGDSAMYLCASSFDEEISGELFFGEGSRLTVL.

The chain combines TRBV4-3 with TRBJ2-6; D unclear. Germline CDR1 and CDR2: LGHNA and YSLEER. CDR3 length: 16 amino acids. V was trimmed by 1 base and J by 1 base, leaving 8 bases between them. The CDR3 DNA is TGCGCCAGCAGCCAAGTCGCCGGATCTGGGGCCAACGTCCTGACTTTC. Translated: CASSQVAGSGANVLTF.

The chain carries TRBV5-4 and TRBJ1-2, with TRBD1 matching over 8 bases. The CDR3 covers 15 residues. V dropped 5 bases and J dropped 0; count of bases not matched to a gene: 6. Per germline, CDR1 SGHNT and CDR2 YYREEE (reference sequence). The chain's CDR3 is CASSRPGGSNYGYTF. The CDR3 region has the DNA TGTGCCAGCAGTAGACCAGGGGGCTCTAACTATGGCTACACCTTC.

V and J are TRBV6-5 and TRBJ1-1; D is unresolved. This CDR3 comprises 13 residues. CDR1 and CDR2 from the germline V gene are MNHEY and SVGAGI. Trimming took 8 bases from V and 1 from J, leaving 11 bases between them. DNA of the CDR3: TGTGCCAGCCGACAATCTCAGAACACTGAAGCTTTCTTT. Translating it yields CASRQSQNTEAFF.

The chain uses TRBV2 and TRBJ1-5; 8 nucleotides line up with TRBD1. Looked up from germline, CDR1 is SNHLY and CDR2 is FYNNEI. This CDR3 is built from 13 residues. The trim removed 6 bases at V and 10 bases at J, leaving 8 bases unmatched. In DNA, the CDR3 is TGTGCCAGCAGCCCACAGGGGGGGTCACCCCAGCATTTT. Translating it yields CASSPQGGSPQHF.

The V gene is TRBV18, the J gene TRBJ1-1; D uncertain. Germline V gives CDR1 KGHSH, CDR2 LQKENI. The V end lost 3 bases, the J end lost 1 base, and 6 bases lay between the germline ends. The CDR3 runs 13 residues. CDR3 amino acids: CASSPQRNTEAFF. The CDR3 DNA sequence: TGTGCCAGCTCACCCCAGAGGAACACTGAAGCTTTCTTT. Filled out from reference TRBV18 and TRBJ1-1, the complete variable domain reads NAGVMQNPRHLVRRRGQEARLRCSPMKGHSHVYWYRQLPEEGLKFMVYLQKENIIDESGMPKERFSAEFPKEGPSILRIQQVVRGDSAAYFCASSPQRNTEAFFGQGTRLTVV.

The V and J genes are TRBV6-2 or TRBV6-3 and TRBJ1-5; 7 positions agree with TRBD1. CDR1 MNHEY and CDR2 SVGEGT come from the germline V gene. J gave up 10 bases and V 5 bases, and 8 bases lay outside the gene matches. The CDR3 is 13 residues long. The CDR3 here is CASSLRGWSPQHF. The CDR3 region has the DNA TGTGCCAGCAGTCTCAGGGGGTGGAGTCCCCAGCATTTT.

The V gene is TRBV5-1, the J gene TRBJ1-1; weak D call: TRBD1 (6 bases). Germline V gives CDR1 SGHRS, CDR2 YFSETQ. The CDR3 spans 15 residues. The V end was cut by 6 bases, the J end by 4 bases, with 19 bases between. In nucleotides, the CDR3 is TGCGCCAGCACCCTTGAGGGGGTGGCCGGCACTGAAGCTTTCTTT. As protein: CASTLEGVAGTEAFF.

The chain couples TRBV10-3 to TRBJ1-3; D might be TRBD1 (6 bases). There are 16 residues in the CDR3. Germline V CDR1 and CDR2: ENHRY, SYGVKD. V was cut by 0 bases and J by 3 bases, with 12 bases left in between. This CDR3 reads CAISESGGAYGNTIYF. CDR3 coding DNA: TGTGCCATCAGTGAGTCGGGGGGGGCATATGGAAACACCATATATTTT.

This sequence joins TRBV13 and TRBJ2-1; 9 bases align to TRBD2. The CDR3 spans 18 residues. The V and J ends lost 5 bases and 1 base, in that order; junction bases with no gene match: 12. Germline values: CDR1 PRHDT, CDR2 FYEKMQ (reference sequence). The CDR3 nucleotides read TGTGCCAGCAGCGACGCCGGCGGGGGGGCTTTTTCCTACAATGAGCAGTTCTTC. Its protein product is CASSDAGGGAFSYNEQFF. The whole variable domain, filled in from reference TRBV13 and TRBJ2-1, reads AAGVIQSPRHLIKEKRETATLKCYPIPRHDTVYWYQQGPGQDPQFLISFYEKMQSDKGSIPDRFSAQQFSDYHSELNMSSLELGDSALYFCASSDAGGGAFSYNEQFFGPGTRLTVL.

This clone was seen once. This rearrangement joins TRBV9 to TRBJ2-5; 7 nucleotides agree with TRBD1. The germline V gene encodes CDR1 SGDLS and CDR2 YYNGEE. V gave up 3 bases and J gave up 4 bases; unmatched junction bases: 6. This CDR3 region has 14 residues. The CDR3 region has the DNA TGTGCCAGCAGCGCTCACAGGGGAAGAGAGACCCAGTACTTC. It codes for CASSAHRGRETQYF.

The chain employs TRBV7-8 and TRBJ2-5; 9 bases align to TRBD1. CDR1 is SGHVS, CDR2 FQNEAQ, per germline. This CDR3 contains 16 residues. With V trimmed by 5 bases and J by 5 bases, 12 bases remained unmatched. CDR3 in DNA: TGTGCCAGCAGCCTCCATAGGGACAGGGAAGACGAGACCCAGTACTTC. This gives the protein CASSLHRDREDETQYF.

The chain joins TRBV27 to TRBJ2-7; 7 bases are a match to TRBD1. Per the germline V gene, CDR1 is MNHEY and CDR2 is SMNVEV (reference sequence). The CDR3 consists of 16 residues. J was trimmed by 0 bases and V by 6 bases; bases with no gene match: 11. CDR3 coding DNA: TGTGCCAGCAGATTAATAGGGACAGCTGGCTCCTACGAGCAGTACTTC. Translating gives CASRLIGTAGSYEQYF.

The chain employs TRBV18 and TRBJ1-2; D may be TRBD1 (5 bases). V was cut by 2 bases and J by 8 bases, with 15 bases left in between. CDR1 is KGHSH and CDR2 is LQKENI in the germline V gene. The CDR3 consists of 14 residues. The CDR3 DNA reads TGTGCCAGCTCACCAACGAGGGGCTTACGGGGCTACACCTTC. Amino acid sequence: CASSPTRGLRGYTF.